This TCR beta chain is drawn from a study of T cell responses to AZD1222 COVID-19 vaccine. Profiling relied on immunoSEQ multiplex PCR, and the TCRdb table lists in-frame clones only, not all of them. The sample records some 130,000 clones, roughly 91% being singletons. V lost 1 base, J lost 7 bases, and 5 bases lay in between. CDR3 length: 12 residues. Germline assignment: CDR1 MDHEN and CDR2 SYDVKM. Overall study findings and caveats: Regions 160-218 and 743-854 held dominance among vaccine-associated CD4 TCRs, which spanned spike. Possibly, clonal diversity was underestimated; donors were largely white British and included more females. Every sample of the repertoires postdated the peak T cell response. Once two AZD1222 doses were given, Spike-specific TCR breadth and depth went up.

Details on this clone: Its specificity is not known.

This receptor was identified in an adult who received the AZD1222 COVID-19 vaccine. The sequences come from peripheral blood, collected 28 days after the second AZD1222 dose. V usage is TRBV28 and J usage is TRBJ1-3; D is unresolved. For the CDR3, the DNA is TGTGCCAGCAGTTTATTTCGCAACACCATATATTTT. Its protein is CASSLFRNTIYF.